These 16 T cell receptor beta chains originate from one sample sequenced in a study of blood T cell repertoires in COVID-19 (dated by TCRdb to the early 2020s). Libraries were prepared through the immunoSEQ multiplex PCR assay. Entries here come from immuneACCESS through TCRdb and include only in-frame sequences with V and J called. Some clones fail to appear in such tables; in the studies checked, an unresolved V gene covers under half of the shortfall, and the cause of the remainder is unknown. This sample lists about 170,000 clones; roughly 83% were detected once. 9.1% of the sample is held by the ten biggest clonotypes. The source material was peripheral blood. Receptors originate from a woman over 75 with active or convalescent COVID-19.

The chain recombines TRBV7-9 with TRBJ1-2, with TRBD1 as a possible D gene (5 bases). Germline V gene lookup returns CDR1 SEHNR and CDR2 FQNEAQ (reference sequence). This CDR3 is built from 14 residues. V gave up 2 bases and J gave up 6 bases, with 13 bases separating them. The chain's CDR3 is CASSLSGEIDGYTF. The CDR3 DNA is TGTGCCAGCAGCTTATCGGGGGAAATCGATGGCTACACCTTC.

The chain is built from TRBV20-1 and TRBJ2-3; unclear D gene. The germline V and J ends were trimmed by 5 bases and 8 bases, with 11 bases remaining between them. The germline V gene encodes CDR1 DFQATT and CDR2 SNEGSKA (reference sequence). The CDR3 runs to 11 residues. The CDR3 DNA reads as TGCAGTGCTGCGGAGTCTTCTACGCAGTATTTT. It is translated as CSAAESSTQYF.

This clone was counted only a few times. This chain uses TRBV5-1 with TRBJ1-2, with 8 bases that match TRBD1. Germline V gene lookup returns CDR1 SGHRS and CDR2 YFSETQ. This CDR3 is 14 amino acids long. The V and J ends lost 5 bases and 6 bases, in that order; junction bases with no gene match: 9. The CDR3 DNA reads TGCGCCAGCAGGGGGCAGGGGGCGCAGAATGGCTACACCTTC. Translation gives CASRGQGAQNGYTF.

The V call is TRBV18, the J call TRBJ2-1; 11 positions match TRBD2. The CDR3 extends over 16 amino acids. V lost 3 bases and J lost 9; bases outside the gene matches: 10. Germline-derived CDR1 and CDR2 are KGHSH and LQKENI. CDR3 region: CASSPTDSGGAPEQFF. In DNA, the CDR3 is TGTGCCAGCTCACCGACGGATAGCGGGGGGGCCCCTGAGCAGTTCTTC. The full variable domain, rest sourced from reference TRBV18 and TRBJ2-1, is NAGVMQNPRHLVRRRGQEARLRCSPMKGHSHVYWYRQLPEEGLKFMVYLQKENIIDESGMPKERFSAEFPKEGPSILRIQQVVRGDSAAYFCASSPTDSGGAPEQFFGPGTRLTVL.

The CDR3 here is CASSLSVGQSSGANVLTF. The CDR3 DNA reads as TGTGCCAGCAGCTTGAGTGTAGGACAGAGCTCTGGGGCCAACGTCCTGACTTTC. The chain joins TRBV5-5 to TRBJ2-6, with a possible D match to TRBD1 (6 bases). V dropped 1 base and J dropped 0 bases, with 14 bases sitting between them. This CDR3 is built from 18 residues. Germline values: CDR1 SGHKS, CDR2 YYEKEE (reference sequence).

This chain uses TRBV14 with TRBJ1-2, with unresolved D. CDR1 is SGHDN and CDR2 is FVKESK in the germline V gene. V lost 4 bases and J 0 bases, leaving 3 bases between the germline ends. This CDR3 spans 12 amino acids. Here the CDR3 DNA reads TGTGCCAGCAGCCCGTCTAACTATGGCTACACCTTC. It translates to CASSPSNYGYTF.

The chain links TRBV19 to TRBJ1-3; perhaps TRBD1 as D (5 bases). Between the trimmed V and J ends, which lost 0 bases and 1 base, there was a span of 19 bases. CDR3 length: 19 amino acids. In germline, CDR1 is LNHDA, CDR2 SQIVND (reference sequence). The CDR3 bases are TGTGCCAGTAGTATAGATAGATGGGGCCCAGGGCGTTCTGGAAACACCATATATTTT. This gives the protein CASSIDRWGPGRSGNTIYF.

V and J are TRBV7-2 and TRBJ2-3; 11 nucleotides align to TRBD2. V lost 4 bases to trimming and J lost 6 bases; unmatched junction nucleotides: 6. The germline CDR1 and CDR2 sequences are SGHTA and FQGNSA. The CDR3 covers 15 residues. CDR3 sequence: CASSSSSGGTDTQYF. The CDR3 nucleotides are TGTGCCAGCAGCTCATCTAGCGGGGGGACGGATACGCAGTATTTT.

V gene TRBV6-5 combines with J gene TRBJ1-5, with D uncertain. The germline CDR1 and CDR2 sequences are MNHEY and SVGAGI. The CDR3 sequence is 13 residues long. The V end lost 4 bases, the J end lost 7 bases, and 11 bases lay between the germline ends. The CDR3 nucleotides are TGTGCCAGCAGTTTGGAGGAGGGCCAGCCCCAGCATTTT. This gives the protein CASSLEEGQPQHF.

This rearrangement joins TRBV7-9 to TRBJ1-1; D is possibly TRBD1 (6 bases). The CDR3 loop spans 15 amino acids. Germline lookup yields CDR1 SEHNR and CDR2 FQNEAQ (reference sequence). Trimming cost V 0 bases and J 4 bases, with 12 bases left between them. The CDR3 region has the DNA TGTGCCAGCAGCTTAGCGGGGGGGCTGGGCACTGAAGCTTTCTTT. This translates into CASSLAGGLGTEAFF.

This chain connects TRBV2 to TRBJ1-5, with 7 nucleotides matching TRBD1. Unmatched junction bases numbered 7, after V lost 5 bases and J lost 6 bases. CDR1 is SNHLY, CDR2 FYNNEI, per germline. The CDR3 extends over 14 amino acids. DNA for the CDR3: TGTGCCAGCAGTCACAGGGGAGCGGGTCAGCCCCAGCATTTT. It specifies CASSHRGAGQPQHF.

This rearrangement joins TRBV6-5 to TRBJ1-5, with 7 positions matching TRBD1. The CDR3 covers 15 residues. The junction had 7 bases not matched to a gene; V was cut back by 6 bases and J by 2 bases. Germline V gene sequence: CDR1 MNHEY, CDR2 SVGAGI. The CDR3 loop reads CASSRQGLGNQPQHF. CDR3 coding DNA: TGTGCCAGCAGCCGACAGGGACTTGGCAATCAGCCCCAGCATTTT.

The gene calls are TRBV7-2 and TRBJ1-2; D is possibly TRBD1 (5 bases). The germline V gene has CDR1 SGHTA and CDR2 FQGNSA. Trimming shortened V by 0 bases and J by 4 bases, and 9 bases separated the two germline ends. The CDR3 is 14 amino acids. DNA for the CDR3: TGTGCCAGCAGCTTAGCCCAGACAGCCTATGGCTACACCTTC. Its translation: CASSLAQTAYGYTF.

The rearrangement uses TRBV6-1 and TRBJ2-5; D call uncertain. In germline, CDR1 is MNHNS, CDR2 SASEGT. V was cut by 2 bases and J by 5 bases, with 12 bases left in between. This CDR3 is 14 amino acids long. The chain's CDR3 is CASSETPPGETQYF. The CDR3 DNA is TGTGCCAGCAGTGAAACACCGCCCGGGGAGACCCAGTACTTC.

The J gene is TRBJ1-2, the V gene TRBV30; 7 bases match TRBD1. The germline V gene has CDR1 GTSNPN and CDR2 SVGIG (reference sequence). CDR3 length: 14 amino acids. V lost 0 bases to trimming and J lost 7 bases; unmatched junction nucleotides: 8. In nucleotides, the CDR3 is TGTGCCTGGAGTGTACGTAACAGGGGTGGTGGCTACACCTTC. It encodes CAWSVRNRGGGYTF.

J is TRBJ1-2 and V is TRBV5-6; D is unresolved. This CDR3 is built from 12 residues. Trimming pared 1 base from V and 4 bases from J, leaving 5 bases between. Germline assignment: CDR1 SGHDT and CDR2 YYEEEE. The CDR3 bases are TGTGCCAGCAGCTTGTCTTTCTATGGCTACACCTTC. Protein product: CASSLSFYGYTF.